This is a list of T cell receptor beta chains from one sample in a study of cytomegalovirus exposure and HLA in healthy donors. Clones were read by immunoSEQ multiplex PCR, and TCRdb kept only the in-frame ones, dropping some. The sample has around 75,000 clones; 75% to 80% are singletons. The sequencing input was PBMCs. Receptors were obtained from a man between 35 and 55 years old in good health and CMV-seronegative. Each CDR3 is given with its conserved first and last residue. Fields, in order: V gene, J gene, clone size, D gene, CDR3 protein, CDR3 DNA. D genes are given only for firm matches. Where a row states a size, it is once, few, many or the class of an expanded clone; other rows omit it.

V: TRBV6-6; J: TRBJ1-2; size: few; D: TRBD1; CDR3: CASRPGTGVGYTF; DNA: TGTGCCAGCAGACCCGGGACAGGGGTTGGCTACACCTTC
V: TRBV2; J: TRBJ1-1; size: .; D: .; CDR3: CAKSTVGNTEAFF; DNA: TGTGCCAAAAGCACGGTCGGGAACACTGAAGCTTTCTTT
V: TRBV2; J: TRBJ2-2; size: .; D: .; CDR3: CATRRAGGSAGELFF; DNA: TGTGCCACCCGCCGGGCCGGGGGAAGTGCCGGGGAGCTGTTTTTT
V: TRBV5-8; J: TRBJ2-4; size: .; D: .; CDR3: CASSVRDTQYF; DNA: TGTGCCAGCAGCGTCCGGGACACGCAGTACTTC
V: TRBV4-3; J: TRBJ2-2; size: .; D: TRBD1; CDR3: CASSQDGRGRTGELFF; DNA: TGCGCCAGCAGCCAAGATGGCAGGGGGCGAACCGGGGAGCTGTTTTTT
V: TRBV19; J: TRBJ1-5; size: .; D: .; CDR3: CASSIDRAYSNQPQHF; DNA: TGTGCCAGTAGTATAGACAGGGCCTATAGCAATCAGCCCCAGCATTTT
V: TRBV7-9; J: TRBJ2-7; size: .; D: .; CDR3: CASSGQGNIYEQYF; DNA: TGTGCCAGCAGTGGGCAGGGGAACATCTACGAGCAGTACTTC
V: TRBV5-1; J: TRBJ2-7; size: once; D: TRBD1; CDR3: CASSLDRGRTFSYEQYF; DNA: TGCGCCAGCAGCCTAGACAGGGGGCGGACATTCTCCTACGAGCAGTACTTC
V: TRBV5-5; J: TRBJ1-4; size: few; D: .; CDR3: CASSLGNIGGGEKLFF; DNA: TGTGCCAGCAGCTTGGGGAACATTGGAGGAGGTGAAAAACTGTTTTTT
V: TRBV7-3; J: TRBJ2-2; size: .; D: TRBD1; CDR3: CASSLAGTGRNGELFF; DNA: TGTGCCAGCAGCTTAGCCGGGACAGGGAGGAACGGGGAGCTGTTTTTT
V: TRBV7-9; J: TRBJ1-6; size: .; D: TRBD1; CDR3: CASSFFPGQGTSPLHF; DNA: TGTGCCAGCAGCTTCTTTCCGGGACAGGGGACGTCACCCCTCCACTTT
V: TRBV21-1; J: TRBJ1-6; size: .; D: .; CDR3: CASSNPSGDSSGSPLHF; DNA: TGTGCCAGCAGCAACCCAAGTGGGGACTCATCGGGTTCACCCCTCCACTTT
V: TRBV28; J: TRBJ1-4; size: few; D: .; CDR3: CASISRRRSGEKLFF; DNA: TGTGCCAGCATCTCCCGCCGGAGGAGCGGGGAAAAACTGTTTTTT
V: TRBV5-8; J: TRBJ2-4; size: few; D: .; CDR3: CASSLRTVAKNIQYF; DNA: TGTGCCAGCAGCTTGCGGACAGTAGCCAAAAACATTCAGTACTTC
V: TRBV10-3; J: TRBJ1-2; size: once; D: .; CDR3: CAIKEEGGITYGYTF; DNA: TGTGCCATCAAGGAAGAGGGAGGAATTACCTATGGCTACACCTTC
V: TRBV7-2; J: TRBJ1-2; size: few; D: TRBD1; CDR3: CASSLSGTGPFYGYTF; DNA: TGTGCCAGCAGCTTATCCGGGACAGGGCCTTTCTATGGCTACACCTTC
V: TRBV19; J: TRBJ2-5; size: .; D: TRBD1; CDR3: CASRADRDQETQYF; DNA: TGTGCCAGTAGGGCCGACAGGGATCAAGAGACCCAGTACTTC
V: TRBV6-4; J: TRBJ2-2; size: many; D: TRBD2; CDR3: CASSDGGDTGELFF; DNA: TGTGCCAGCAGTGACGGGGGGGACACCGGGGAGCTGTTTTTT
V: TRBV19; J: TRBJ1-2; size: .; D: TRBD1; CDR3: CASSDRDRDGYTF; DNA: TGTGCCAGTAGTGACAGGGATCGCGATGGCTACACCTTC
V: TRBV9; J: TRBJ1-1; size: .; D: .; CDR3: CASSVGGQATEAFF; DNA: TGTGCCAGCAGCGTGGGTGGGCAGGCAACTGAAGCTTTCTTT
V: TRBV28; J: TRBJ2-7; size: once; D: TRBD1; CDR3: CASSPRQGPHEQYF; DNA: TGTGCCAGCAGTCCCCGACAGGGACCCCACGAGCAGTACTTC
V: TRBV6-6; J: TRBJ1-5; size: once; D: TRBD1; CDR3: CASSRLNRAGGQPQHF; DNA: TGTGCCAGCAGTCGACTAAATCGGGCAGGGGGCCAGCCCCAGCATTTT
V: TRBV29-1; J: TRBJ1-5; size: .; D: .; CDR3: CSVETGYQPQHF; DNA: TGCAGCGTTGAAACAGGGTATCAGCCCCAGCATTTT
V: TRBV5-1; J: TRBJ2-5; size: .; D: TRBD2; CDR3: CASSFGTSGGIETQYF; DNA: TGCGCCAGCAGCTTCGGGACTAGCGGGGGGATAGAGACCCAGTACTTC
V: TRBV30; J: TRBJ2-7; size: .; D: .; CDR3: CATAGAGYEQYF; DNA: TGTGCTACTGCTGGTGCGGGCTACGAGCAGTACTTC
V: TRBV7-2; J: TRBJ2-1; size: .; D: .; CDR3: CASSDRQFYNEQFF; DNA: TGTGCCAGCAGCGACCGACAGTTTTACAATGAGCAGTTCTTC
V: TRBV14; J: TRBJ2-7; size: .; D: .; CDR3: CASSQTGIPPSEQYF; DNA: TGTGCCAGCAGCCAAACGGGGATCCCGCCGTCCGAGCAGTACTTC
V: TRBV29-1; J: TRBJ2-2; size: .; D: .; CDR3: CSVPDTGELFF; DNA: TGCAGCGTTCCCGACACCGGGGAGCTGTTTTTT
V: TRBV14; J: TRBJ2-6; size: .; D: .; CDR3: CASSPLGRTGANVLTF; DNA: TGTGCCAGCAGCCCGTTGGGCAGGACTGGGGCCAACGTCCTGACTTTC
V: TRBV25-1; J: TRBJ1-6; size: .; D: .; CDR3: CASSESPTVNSPLHF; DNA: TGTGCCAGCAGTGAATCCCCGACAGTTAATTCACCCCTCCACTTT
V: TRBV4-2; J: TRBJ1-4; size: .; D: TRBD1; CDR3: CASSQEDRGGEKLFF; DNA: TGTGCCAGCAGCCAAGAAGACAGGGGTGGTGAAAAACTGTTTTTT
V: TRBV5-6; J: TRBJ1-5; size: .; D: TRBD1; CDR3: CASSYRGIGNQPQHF; DNA: TGTGCCAGCAGCTACAGGGGAATTGGCAATCAGCCCCAGCATTTT
V: TRBV2; J: TRBJ1-2; size: .; D: TRBD1; CDR3: CASSGTGGSSGYTF; DNA: TGTGCCAGCAGTGGGACAGGGGGATCGAGTGGCTACACCTTC
V: TRBV7-9; J: TRBJ2-1; size: .; D: TRBD1; CDR3: CASSSGQLSYNEQFF; DNA: TGTGCCAGCAGCTCGGGACAGCTCTCCTACAATGAGCAGTTCTTC
V: TRBV15; J: TRBJ1-1; size: few; D: .; CDR3: CATSRRGGNTEAFF; DNA: TGTGCCACCAGCAGGAGGGGGGGGAACACTGAAGCTTTCTTT
V: TRBV28; J: TRBJ1-5; size: once; D: .; CDR3: CASSLRGGPYQPQHF; DNA: TGTGCCAGCAGTTTACGGGGGGGCCCTTATCAGCCCCAGCATTTT
V: TRBV14; J: TRBJ2-6; size: .; D: .; CDR3: CASSRPPGAGANVLTF; DNA: TGTGCCAGCAGCCGCCCCCCAGGGGCTGGGGCCAACGTCCTGACTTTC
V: TRBV30; J: TRBJ1-6; size: .; D: TRBD1; CDR3: CAWSVQGSSPLHF; DNA: TGTGCCTGGAGTGTACAGGGGAGTTCACCCCTCCACTTT
V: TRBV5-6; J: TRBJ1-5; size: .; D: TRBD1; CDR3: CASSSGGYRGRDQPQHF; DNA: TGTGCCAGCAGCTCTGGGGGTTACAGGGGGCGAGATCAGCCCCAGCATTTT